This T cell receptor beta chain emerged from a study of response to subunit inactivated influenza vaccine. TCRdb re-analysed the RT-PCR reads in MiXCR, keeping a single row per CDR3 protein. This sample yields about 190,000 distinct CDR3 sequences, of which around 14% are seen a single time; roughly 25% belongs to the top ten. Broader study findings: Few additional T cells are recruited per seasonal influenza vaccination, authors suggested.

This clonotype occurred a few times. Its antigen is currently unknown. This CDR3 spans 15 amino acids. The germline gives CDR1 SEHNR, CDR2 FQNEAQ (reference sequence). Trimming removed 1 base from V and 1 base from J, with 10 bases in between. The sequencing here drew on CD8+ T cells sorted from PBMCs, taken roughly 5 days after vaccination. The chain has TRBV7-9 and TRBJ2-5, with D maybe TRBD2 (6 bases). The source of this sequence is a man between 45 and 60 years old who received an inactivated influenza vaccine. As DNA, the CDR3 is TGTGCCAGCAGCTTAGTGTGGGAGGTCCAAGAGACCCAGTACTTC. Translation gives CASSLVWEVQETQYF.